This TCR beta chain was captured by sequencing in a study of cytomegalovirus exposure and HLA in healthy donors. Study-level results: Researchers catalogued about 150 TCR beta chains as cytomegalovirus-associated. In vitro confirmation showed a few CMV-associated chains to be CMV antigen specific. Later findings reportedly placed an Asian-associated ancestry cluster below the 666-donor mean for N-insertions. Because they were indistinguishable, some V segments, including TRBV6-2 and TRBV6-3, were excluded.

The primer mix had 60 Vbeta and 13 Jbeta primers. TCRdb's table, derived via immunoSEQ multiplex PCR, lists solely in-frame clones and lacks some. The repertoire holds 150,000 to 200,000 clones, with about 88% as singletons. This clone was seen a few times. Its matching antigen is unknown. Germline assignment: CDR1 GTSNPN and CDR2 SVGIG (reference sequence). The J segment lost 12 bases and the V segment lost 2 bases, leaving 16 bases of the junction unmatched. CDR3 length equals 14 residues. Sequenced: PBMCs. The rearrangement uses TRBV30 and TRBJ2-7, with 7 nucleotides matching TRBD1. This sequence was found in a girl less than two years old in good health and CMV-seronegative. The CDR3 coding sequence is TGTGCCTGGAGTCCAGGGGGAACCGACTATACGACGTACTTC. Protein: CAWSPGGTDYTTYF.